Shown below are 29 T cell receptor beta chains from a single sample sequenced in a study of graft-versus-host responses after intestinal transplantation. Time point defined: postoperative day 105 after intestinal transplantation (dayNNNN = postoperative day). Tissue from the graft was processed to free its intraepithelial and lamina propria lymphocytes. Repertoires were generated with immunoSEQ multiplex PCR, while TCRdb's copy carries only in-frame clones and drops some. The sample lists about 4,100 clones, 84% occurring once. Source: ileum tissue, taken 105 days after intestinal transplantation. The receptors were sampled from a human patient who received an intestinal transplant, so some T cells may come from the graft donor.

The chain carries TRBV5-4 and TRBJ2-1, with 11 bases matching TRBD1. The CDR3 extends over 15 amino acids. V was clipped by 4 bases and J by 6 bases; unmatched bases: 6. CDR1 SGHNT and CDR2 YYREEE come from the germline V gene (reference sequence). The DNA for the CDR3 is TGTGCCAGCAGCCGAGGGACAGGGGGTTTCAATGAGCAGTTCTTC. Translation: CASSRGTGGFNEQFF.

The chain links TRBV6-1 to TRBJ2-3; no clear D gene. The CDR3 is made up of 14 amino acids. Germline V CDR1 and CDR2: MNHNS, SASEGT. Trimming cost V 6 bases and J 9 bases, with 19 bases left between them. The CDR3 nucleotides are TGTGCCAGCAGGTCCCAACTTCCTTCCTCCACGCAGTATTTT. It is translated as CASRSQLPSSTQYF.

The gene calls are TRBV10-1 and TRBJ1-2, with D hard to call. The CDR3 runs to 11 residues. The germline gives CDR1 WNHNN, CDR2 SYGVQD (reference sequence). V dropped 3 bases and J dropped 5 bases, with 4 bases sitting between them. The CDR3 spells CASSDRYGYTF. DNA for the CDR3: TGCGCCAGCAGTGACAGGTATGGCTACACCTTC.

CDR3 sequence: CASSDRVNEQFF. The CDR3, as DNA: TGTGCCAGCAGTGACAGGGTTAATGAGCAGTTCTTC. V usage is TRBV6-6 and J usage is TRBJ2-1; 7 bases line up with TRBD1. The J segment lost 7 bases and the V segment lost 5 bases, leaving 2 bases of the junction unmatched. The V gene's germline CDR1 is MNHNY and CDR2 SVGAGI (reference sequence). The CDR3 covers 12 residues.

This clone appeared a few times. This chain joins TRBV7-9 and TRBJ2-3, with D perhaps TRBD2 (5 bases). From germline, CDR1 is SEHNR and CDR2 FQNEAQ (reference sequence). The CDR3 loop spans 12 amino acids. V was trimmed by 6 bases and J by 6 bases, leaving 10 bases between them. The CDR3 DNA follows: TGTGCCAGCAGTGGACTCTTGGATACGCAGTATTTT. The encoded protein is CASSGLLDTQYF.

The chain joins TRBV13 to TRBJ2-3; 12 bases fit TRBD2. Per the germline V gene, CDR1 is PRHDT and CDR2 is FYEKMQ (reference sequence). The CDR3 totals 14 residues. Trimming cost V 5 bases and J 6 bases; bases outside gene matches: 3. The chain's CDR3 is CASSLAGGLDTQYF. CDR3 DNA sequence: TGTGCCAGCAGCCTAGCGGGGGGGCTGGATACGCAGTATTTT. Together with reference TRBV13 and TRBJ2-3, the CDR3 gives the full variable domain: AAGVIQSPRHLIKEKRETATLKCYPIPRHDTVYWYQQGPGQDPQFLISFYEKMQSDKGSIPDRFSAQQFSDYHSELNMSSLELGDSALYFCASSLAGGLDTQYFGPGTRLTVL.

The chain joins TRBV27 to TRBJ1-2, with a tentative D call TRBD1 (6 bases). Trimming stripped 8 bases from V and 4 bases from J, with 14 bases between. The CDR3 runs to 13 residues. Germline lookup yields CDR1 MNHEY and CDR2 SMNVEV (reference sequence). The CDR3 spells CASRGQLTYGYTF. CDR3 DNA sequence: TGTGCCAGCCGGGGGCAGTTAACCTATGGCTACACCTTC.

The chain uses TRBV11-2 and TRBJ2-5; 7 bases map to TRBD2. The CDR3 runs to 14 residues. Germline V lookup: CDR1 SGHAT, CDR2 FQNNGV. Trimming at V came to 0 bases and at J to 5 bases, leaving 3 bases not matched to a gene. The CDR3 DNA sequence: TGTGCCAGCAGCTTAGAACTAGCGAAGGAGACCCAGTACTTC. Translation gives CASSLELAKETQYF.

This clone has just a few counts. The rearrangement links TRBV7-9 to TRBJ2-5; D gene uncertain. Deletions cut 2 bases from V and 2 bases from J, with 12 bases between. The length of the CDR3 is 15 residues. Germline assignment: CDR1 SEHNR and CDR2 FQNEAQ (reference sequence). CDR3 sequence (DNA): TGTGCCAGCAGCTTATCTTTAGCAAGACAAGAGACCCAGTACTTC. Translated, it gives CASSLSLARQETQYF.

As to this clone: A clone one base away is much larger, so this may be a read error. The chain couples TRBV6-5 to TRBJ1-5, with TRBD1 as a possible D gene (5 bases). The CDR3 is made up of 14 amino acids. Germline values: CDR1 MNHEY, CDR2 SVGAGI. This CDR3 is CASSRGQSNQPPHF. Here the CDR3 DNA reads TGTGCCAGCAGCAGAGGACAAAGCAATCAGCCCCCGCATTTT.

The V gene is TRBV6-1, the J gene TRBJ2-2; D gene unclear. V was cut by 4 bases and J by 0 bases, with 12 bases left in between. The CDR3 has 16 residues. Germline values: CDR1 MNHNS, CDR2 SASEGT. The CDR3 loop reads CASSVFSVPNTGELFF. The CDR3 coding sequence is TGTGCCAGCAGTGTGTTTAGTGTGCCGAACACCGGGGAGCTGTTTTTT.

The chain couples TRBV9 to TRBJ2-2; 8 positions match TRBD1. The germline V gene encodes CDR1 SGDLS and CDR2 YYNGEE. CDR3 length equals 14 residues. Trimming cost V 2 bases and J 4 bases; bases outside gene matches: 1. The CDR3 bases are TGTGCCAGCAGCGTTACAGGGGGCACCGGGGAGCTGTTTTTT. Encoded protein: CASSVTGGTGELFF.

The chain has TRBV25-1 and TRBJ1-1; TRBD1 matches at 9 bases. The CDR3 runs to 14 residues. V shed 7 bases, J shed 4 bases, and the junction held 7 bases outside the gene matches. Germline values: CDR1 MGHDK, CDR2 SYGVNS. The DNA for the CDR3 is TGTGCCAGCACAACAGGGGGCCCTGGCACTGAAGCTTTCTTT. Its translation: CASTTGGPGTEAFF. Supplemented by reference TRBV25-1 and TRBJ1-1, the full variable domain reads EADIYQTPRYLVIGTGKKITLECSQTMGHDKMYWYQQDPGMELHLIHYSYGVNSTEKGDLSSESTVSRIRTEHFPLTLESARPSHTSQYLCASTTGGPGTEAFFGQGTRLTVV.

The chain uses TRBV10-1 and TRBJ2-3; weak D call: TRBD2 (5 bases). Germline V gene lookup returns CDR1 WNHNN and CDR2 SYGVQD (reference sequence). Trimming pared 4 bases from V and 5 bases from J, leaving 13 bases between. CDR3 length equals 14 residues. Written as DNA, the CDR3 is TGCGCCAGCAGTGGACTATCCCTAGGAGATACGCAGTATTTT. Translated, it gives CASSGLSLGDTQYF.

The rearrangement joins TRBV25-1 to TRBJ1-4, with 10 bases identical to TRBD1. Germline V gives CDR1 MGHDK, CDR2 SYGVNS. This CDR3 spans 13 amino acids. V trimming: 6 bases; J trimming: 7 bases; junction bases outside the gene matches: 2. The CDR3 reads CASRTGGAEKLFF. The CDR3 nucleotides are TGTGCCAGCAGGACAGGGGGCGCTGAAAAACTGTTTTTT.

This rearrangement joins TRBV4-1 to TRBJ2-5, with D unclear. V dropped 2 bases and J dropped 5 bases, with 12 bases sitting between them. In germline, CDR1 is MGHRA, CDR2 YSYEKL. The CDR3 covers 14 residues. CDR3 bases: TGCGCCAGCAGCCAAATGTCGAAAGGGGAGACCCAGTACTTC. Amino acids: CASSQMSKGETQYF.

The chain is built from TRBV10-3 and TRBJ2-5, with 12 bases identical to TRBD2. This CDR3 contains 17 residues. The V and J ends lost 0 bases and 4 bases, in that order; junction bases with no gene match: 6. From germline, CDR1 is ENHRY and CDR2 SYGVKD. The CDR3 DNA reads TGTGCCATCAGTGAGTCTTCTCCTAGCGGGAGGGGAGAGACCCAGTACTTC. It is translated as CAISESSPSGRGETQYF.

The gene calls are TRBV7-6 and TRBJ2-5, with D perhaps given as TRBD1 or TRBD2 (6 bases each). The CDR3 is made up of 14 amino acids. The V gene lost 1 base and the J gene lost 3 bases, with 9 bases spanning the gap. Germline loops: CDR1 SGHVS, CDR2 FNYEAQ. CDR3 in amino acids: CASSLGGAKETQYF. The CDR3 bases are TGTGCCAGCAGCTTAGGGGGGGCGAAAGAGACCCAGTACTTC.

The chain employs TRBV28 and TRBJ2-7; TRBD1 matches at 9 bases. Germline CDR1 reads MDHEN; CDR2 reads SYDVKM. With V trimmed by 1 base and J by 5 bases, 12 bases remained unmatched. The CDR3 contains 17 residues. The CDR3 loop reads CASSLSYAGTGWDEQYF. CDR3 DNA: TGTGCCAGCAGTTTATCCTACGCCGGGACAGGGTGGGACGAGCAGTACTTC.

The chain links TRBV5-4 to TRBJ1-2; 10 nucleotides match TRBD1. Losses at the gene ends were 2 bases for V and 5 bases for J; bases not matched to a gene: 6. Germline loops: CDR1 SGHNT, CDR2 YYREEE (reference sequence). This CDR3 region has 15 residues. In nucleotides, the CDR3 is TGTGCCAGCAGCTTCGGACAGGGGGGTGGGTATGGCTACACCTTC. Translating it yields CASSFGQGGGYGYTF.

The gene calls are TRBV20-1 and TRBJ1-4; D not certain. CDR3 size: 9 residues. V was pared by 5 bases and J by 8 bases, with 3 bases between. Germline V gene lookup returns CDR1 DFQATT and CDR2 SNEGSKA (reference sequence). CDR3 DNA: TGCAGTGCTCTCGAAAAACTGTTTTTT. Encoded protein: CSALEKLFF.

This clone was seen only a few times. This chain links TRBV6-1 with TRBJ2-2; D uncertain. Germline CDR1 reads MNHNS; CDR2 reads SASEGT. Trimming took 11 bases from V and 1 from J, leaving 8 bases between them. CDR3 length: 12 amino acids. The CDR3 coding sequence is TGTGCCGGTCTGCTGAACACCGGGGAGCTGTTTTTT. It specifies CAGLLNTGELFF.

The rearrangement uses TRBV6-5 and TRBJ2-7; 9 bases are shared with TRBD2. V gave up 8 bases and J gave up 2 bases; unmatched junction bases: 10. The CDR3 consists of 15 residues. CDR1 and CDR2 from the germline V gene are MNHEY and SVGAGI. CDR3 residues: CASAESGRPTYEQYF. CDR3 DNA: TGTGCCAGCGCCGAGAGCGGGAGGCCTACCTACGAGCAGTACTTC.

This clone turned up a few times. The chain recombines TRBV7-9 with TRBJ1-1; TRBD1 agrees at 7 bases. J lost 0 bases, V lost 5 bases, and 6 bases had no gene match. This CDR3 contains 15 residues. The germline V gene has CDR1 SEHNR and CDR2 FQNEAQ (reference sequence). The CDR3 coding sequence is TGTGCCAGCAGCCCCTCGACAGGGATGAACACTGAAGCTTTCTTT. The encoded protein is CASSPSTGMNTEAFF.

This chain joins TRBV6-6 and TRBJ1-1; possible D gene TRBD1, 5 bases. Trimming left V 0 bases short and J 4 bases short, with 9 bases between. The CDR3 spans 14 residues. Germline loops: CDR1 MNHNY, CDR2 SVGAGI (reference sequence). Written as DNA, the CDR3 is TGTGCCAGCAGTTACTCGATCGGGGGCACTGAAGCTTTCTTT. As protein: CASSYSIGGTEAFF.

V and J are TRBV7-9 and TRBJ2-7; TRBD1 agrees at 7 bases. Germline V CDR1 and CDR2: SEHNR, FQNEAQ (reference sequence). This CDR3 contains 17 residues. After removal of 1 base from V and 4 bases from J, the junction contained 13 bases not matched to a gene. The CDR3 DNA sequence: TGTGCCAGCAGCTTAGACAGCCTAGACAGGGCGGTTTACGAGCAGTACTTC. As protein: CASSLDSLDRAVYEQYF.

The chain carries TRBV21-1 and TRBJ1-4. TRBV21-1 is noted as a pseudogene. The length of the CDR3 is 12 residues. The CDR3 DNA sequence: TGTATGTTAGGTCGGGAAAATGAAAGGTTGTTTTTT. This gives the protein CMLGRENERLFF.

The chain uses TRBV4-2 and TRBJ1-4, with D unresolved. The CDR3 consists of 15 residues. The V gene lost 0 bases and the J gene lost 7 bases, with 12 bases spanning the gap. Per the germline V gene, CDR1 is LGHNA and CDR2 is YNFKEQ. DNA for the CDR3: TGTGCCAGCAGCCAAGAAAGGGAAGGAGGTGAAAAACTGTTTTTT. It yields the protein CASSQEREGGEKLFF.

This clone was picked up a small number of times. DNA for the CDR3: TGTGCCAGCAGCGTAGACGGGACCCAAAACAATGAGCAGTTCTTC. It is translated as CASSVDGTQNNEQFF. The chain joins TRBV9 to TRBJ2-1, with D perhaps given as TRBD1 or TRBD2 (5 bases each). Germline V CDR1 and CDR2: SGDLS, YYNGEE. Trimming removed 0 bases from V and 5 bases from J, with 12 bases in between. The CDR3 is 15 residues long.